This passage covers 31 T cell receptor beta chains from one sample sequenced in a study of blood T cell repertoires in COVID-19. Assay used: immunoSEQ multiplex PCR; TCRdb lists only in-frame clones, some missing. The sample lists 180,000 or so clones, around four fifths occurring once. Material: peripheral blood. The receptors were sampled from an elderly woman with active or convalescent COVID-19.

This CDR3 reads CASSQAPTGSHGYTF. CDR3 nucleotide sequence: TGCGCCAGCAGCCAAGCCCCGACAGGGTCACATGGCTACACCTTC. This chain links TRBV4-3 with TRBJ1-2, with TRBD1 matching 7 bases. After removal of 1 base from V and 6 bases from J, the junction contained 8 bases not matched to a gene. The CDR3 extends over 15 amino acids. Germline-derived CDR1 and CDR2 are LGHNA and YSLEER.

The chain couples TRBV2 to TRBJ2-3, with 7 bases fitting TRBD2. There are 15 residues in the CDR3. The V gene end was trimmed by 5 bases and the J gene end by 1 base; junction bases not matched to a gene: 6. Germline values: CDR1 SNHLY, CDR2 FYNNEI. The chain's CDR3 is CASSLRLARTDTQYF. DNA for the CDR3: TGTGCCAGCAGTCTTCGACTAGCCCGCACAGATACGCAGTATTTT. The whole variable domain, filled in from reference TRBV2 and TRBJ2-3, reads EPEVTQTPSHQVTQMGQEVILRCVPISNHLYFYWYRQILGQKVEFLVSFYNNEISEKSEIFDDQFSVERPDGSNFTLKIRSTKLEDSAMYFCASSLRLARTDTQYFGPGTRLTVL.

This chain joins TRBV12-3 or TRBV12-4 and TRBJ1-1; D unresolved. The CDR3 has 11 residues. Trimming took 1 base from V and 9 from J, leaving 6 bases between them. The CDR3 spells CASSLGQQAFF. The DNA for the CDR3 is TGTGCCAGCAGTTTAGGGCAACAAGCTTTCTTT.

The rearrangement links TRBV4-2 to TRBJ2-5; D is possibly TRBD2 (6 bases). Per the germline V gene, CDR1 is LGHNA and CDR2 is YNFKEQ. V lost 0 bases and J lost 5, with 13 bases in between. The CDR3 is made up of 15 amino acids. The CDR3 coding sequence is TGTGCCAGCAGCCAAGATAGGAGGGCTGAGGAGACCCAGTACTTC. It codes for CASSQDRRAEETQYF.

The chain is built from TRBV7-2 and TRBJ1-1; TRBD1 matches 10 bases. The CDR3 covers 13 residues. The junction had 1 base not matched to a gene; V was cut back by 3 bases and J by 6 bases. From germline, CDR1 is SGHTA and CDR2 FQGNSA. Here the CDR3 DNA reads TGTGCCAGCAGCTTGGACAGGGGGGCTGAAGCTTTCTTT. Protein: CASSLDRGAEAFF.

This clone turned up a few times. V is TRBV2 and J is TRBJ1-4; 12 nucleotides agree with TRBD1. In germline, CDR1 is SNHLY, CDR2 FYNNEI. V was pared by 6 bases and J by 7 bases, with 6 bases of the junction left unmatched. This CDR3 has 15 residues. The CDR3, as DNA: TGTGCCAGCAGCGCGGGGACAGGGGGCGGTGAAAAACTGTTTTTT. Amino acid sequence: CASSAGTGGGEKLFF.

The chain combines TRBV18 with TRBJ2-5; a weak D match, TRBD1 (6 bases). Germline assignment: CDR1 KGHSH and CDR2 LQKENI. This CDR3 is built from 14 residues. Trimming removed 5 bases from V and 7 bases from J, with 17 bases in between. CDR3: CASSADSPVGTQYF. The DNA for the CDR3 is TGTGCCAGCTCAGCGGACAGTCCGGTCGGGACCCAGTACTTC.

This clone was recorded a few times. The chain is built from TRBV27 and TRBJ1-1; D gene uncertain. V was shortened by 5 bases and J by 1 base, with 11 bases between the two germline ends. This CDR3 contains 14 residues. CDR1 MNHEY and CDR2 SMNVEV come from the germline V gene (reference sequence). CDR3: CASSTNRRNTEAFF. The DNA of the CDR3 is TGTGCCAGCAGTACAAACCGCCGGAACACTGAAGCTTTCTTT.

This clone was counted once. The chain combines TRBV19 with TRBJ2-7; weak D call: TRBD1 (6 bases). This CDR3 has 13 amino acids. Looked up from germline, CDR1 is LNHDA and CDR2 is SQIVND (reference sequence). Trimming took off 5 bases at V and 5 bases at J, with 13 bases between the two ends. As DNA, the CDR3 is TGTGCCAGTAGTGTGGGGGCGCGGAACGAGCAGTACTTC. Translation gives CASSVGARNEQYF. Filled out from reference TRBV19 and TRBJ2-7, the complete variable domain reads DGGITQSPKYLFRKEGQNVTLSCEQNLNHDAMYWYRQDPGQGLRLIYYSQIVNDFQKGDIAEGYSVSREKKESFPLTVTSAQKNPTAFYLCASSVGARNEQYFGPGTRLTVT.

The V call is TRBV2, the J call TRBJ2-3; D is ambiguous. The CDR3 loop spans 15 amino acids. V lost 0 bases and J lost 10, with 17 bases in between. Germline assignment: CDR1 SNHLY and CDR2 FYNNEI. The CDR3, as DNA: TGTGCCAGCAGTGAAGCCCCCCGCAGCCAGGCGCCGCAGTATTTT. Residues: CASSEAPRSQAPQYF.

This rearrangement joins TRBV2 to TRBJ1-2, with 9 bases identical to TRBD1. CDR3 length: 12 residues. V dropped 6 bases and J dropped 13; count of bases not matched to a gene: 9. Germline V gene lookup returns CDR1 SNHLY and CDR2 FYNNEI. This CDR3 is CASRIEQGASTF. In nucleotides, the CDR3 is TGTGCCAGCAGAATCGAACAGGGGGCCAGCACCTTC.

This clone was detected a few times. V usage is TRBV30 and J usage is TRBJ2-3, with 10 bases aligning to TRBD2. V lost 4 bases to trimming and J lost 6 bases; unmatched junction nucleotides: 10. CDR1 is GTSNPN and CDR2 is SVGIG in the germline V gene (reference sequence). This CDR3 comprises 15 residues. The CDR3 reads CAWKQSGGAPDTQYF. The CDR3 region has the DNA TGTGCCTGGAAGCAAAGCGGGGGGGCTCCCGATACGCAGTATTTT.

The V and J genes are TRBV5-4 and TRBJ2-3; TRBD1 agrees at 7 bases. Unmatched junction bases numbered 3, after V lost 5 bases and J lost 0 bases. CDR1 and CDR2 (germline): SGHNT, YYREEE (reference sequence). The CDR3 length is 14 residues. CDR3 region: CASRRQGSTDTQYF. CDR3 in DNA: TGTGCCAGCAGGAGACAGGGCAGCACAGATACGCAGTATTTT.

The rearrangement uses TRBV29-1 and TRBJ1-1, with 7 bases fitting TRBD1. The V gene end was trimmed by 7 bases and the J gene end by 7 bases; junction bases not matched to a gene: 12. Germline loops: CDR1 SQVTM, CDR2 ANQGSEA. There are 13 residues in the CDR3. CDR3 loop: CSASGGLLNEAFF. The CDR3 region has the DNA TGCAGCGCCTCAGGGGGTCTCCTCAATGAAGCTTTCTTT.

The chain carries TRBV4-1 and TRBJ2-7; the D gene is possibly TRBD1 (6 bases). This CDR3 is 16 amino acids long. With 2 bases removed from V and 2 bases from J, the gap between germline ends came to 16 bases. Germline lookup yields CDR1 MGHRA and CDR2 YSYEKL. The CDR3 region has the DNA TGCGCCAGCAGCCAATCACAGGGTCCCACTCCCTACGAGCAGTACTTC. Its translation is CASSQSQGPTPYEQYF.

This chain joins TRBV5-1 and TRBJ1-1, with D maybe TRBD1 (6 bases). The CDR3 is 11 amino acids. V was trimmed by 4 bases and J by 7 bases, leaving 8 bases between them. Germline V gives CDR1 SGHRS, CDR2 YFSETQ. This CDR3 reads CASSLTGEAFF. The CDR3 DNA reads TGCGCCAGCAGCCTGACAGGTGAAGCTTTCTTT.

This clone was seen once. The chain uses TRBV28 and TRBJ1-2; D ambiguous. Trimming left V 7 bases short and J 3 bases short, with 18 bases between. The length of the CDR3 is 15 residues. Germline V gene sequence: CDR1 MDHEN, CDR2 SYDVKM. This chain's CDR3 is CASNSEASSHYGYTF. The CDR3, as DNA: TGTGCCAGCAATTCTGAGGCATCTTCGCACTATGGCTACACCTTC.

The chain couples TRBV5-1 to TRBJ2-5; 11 bases fit TRBD1. The CDR3 is made up of 14 amino acids. Germline trimming cut 4 bases from V and 1 base from J; bases unmatched to any gene: 0. From germline, CDR1 is SGHRS and CDR2 YFSETQ. The CDR3 coding sequence is TGCGCCAGCAGCGGGACAGGGGGCCAAGAGACCCAGTACTTC. Protein sequence: CASSGTGGQETQYF.

V gene TRBV6-2 or TRBV6-3 combines with J gene TRBJ2-7; 8 nucleotides line up with TRBD1. Unmatched junction bases numbered 13, after V lost 5 bases and J lost 7 bases. Germline lookup yields CDR1 MNHEY and CDR2 SVGEGT. The CDR3 has 15 residues. CDR3 protein: CASSAPGQGASEQYF. The CDR3 DNA sequence: TGTGCCAGCAGTGCCCCCGGGCAGGGGGCGTCAGAGCAGTACTTC.

The chain recombines TRBV2 with TRBJ2-7, with 10 bases matching TRBD2. The CDR3 has 15 amino acids. Germline V lookup: CDR1 SNHLY, CDR2 FYNNEI. Trimming removed 9 bases from V and 2 bases from J; junction bases left unmatched: 10. The CDR3 DNA follows: TGTGCCAGGGAAGGAGGTCTAGCGGGGGCCTACGAGCAGTACTTC. It encodes CAREGGLAGAYEQYF.

This chain joins TRBV9 and TRBJ2-7, with 7 bases lining up with TRBD1. The trim removed 0 bases at V and 5 bases at J, leaving 8 bases unmatched. Looked up from germline, CDR1 is SGDLS and CDR2 is YYNGEE. The CDR3 length is 15 residues. This chain's CDR3 is CASSVGPQGFDEQYF. The CDR3 DNA follows: TGTGCCAGCAGCGTAGGACCACAGGGGTTCGACGAGCAGTACTTC.

The chain links TRBV21-1 to TRBJ1-1; the table's TRBD1 call for D was not verified on the DNA. TRBV21-1 is designated a pseudogene. This CDR3 comprises 16 residues. The CDR3 coding sequence is TGTGCCAGCAGCTTGGACAGTGAAGTGCCGAACACTGAAGCTTTCTTT. Translated: CASSLDSEVPNTEAFF.

The rearrangement joins TRBV3-1 (or the pseudogene TRBV3-2) to TRBJ1-2; D uncertain. The CDR3 is 12 amino acids. The germline CDR1 and CDR2 sequences are LGHDT and YNNKEL (reference sequence). V shed 1 base and J shed 8 bases, with 8 bases lying between them. CDR3 residues: CASSQGGRGYTF. The CDR3 DNA follows: TGTGCCAGCAGCCAAGGAGGCCGGGGCTACACCTTC.

Only a few counts were recorded for this clone. The rearrangement uses TRBV29-1 and TRBJ2-1; TRBD1 aligns across 8 bases. This CDR3 region has 12 residues. CDR1 and CDR2 (germline): SQVTM, ANQGSEA. J was trimmed by 9 bases and V by 7 bases; bases with no gene match: 8. CDR3 loop: CSAAPGGGEQFF. In DNA form, the CDR3 reads TGCAGCGCGGCACCAGGGGGCGGTGAGCAGTTCTTC.

Written as DNA, the CDR3 is TGTGCCAGCAGTCTTCCCTATCAGCCCCAGCATTTT. Encoded protein: CASSLPYQPQHF. V is TRBV27 and J is TRBJ1-5; D not resolved. Germline CDR1 is MNHEY and CDR2 is SMNVEV (reference sequence). The CDR3 length is 12 residues. V lost 5 bases to trimming and J lost 5 bases, with 7 bases between them.

The CDR3 region has the DNA TGTGCCAGCAGTGAATGGTGGGAGATGAACACTGAAGCTTTCTTT. This encodes CASSEWWEMNTEAFF. The chain employs TRBV6-1 and TRBJ1-1; D unresolved. The CDR3 covers 15 residues. Per germline, CDR1 MNHNS and CDR2 SASEGT. Trimming shortened V by 2 bases and J by 0 bases, and 10 bases separated the two germline ends.

The chain employs TRBV10-3 and TRBJ1-6, with a possible D match to TRBD1 (5 bases). Germline V CDR1 and CDR2: ENHRY, SYGVKD. Trimming cost V 0 bases and J 2 bases, with 8 bases left between them. The CDR3 extends over 16 amino acids. This CDR3 is CAISESGGAYNSPLHF. The DNA for the CDR3 is TGTGCCATCAGTGAGTCGGGAGGGGCCTATAATTCACCCCTCCACTTT.

The CDR3 DNA is TGTGCCAGCAGCTTGTCTCCCGGACAAACTGAAGCTTTCTTT. Its translation: CASSLSPGQTEAFF. This chain uses TRBV5-5 with TRBJ1-1, with D maybe TRBD1 (5 bases). The CDR3 is 14 amino acids. Germline V gene lookup returns CDR1 SGHKS and CDR2 YYEKEE (reference sequence). V was shortened by 1 base and J by 5 bases, with 12 bases between the two germline ends.

This clone was seen only a few times. The V gene is TRBV3-1 (or the pseudogene TRBV3-2), the J gene TRBJ2-3, with 12 bases fitting TRBD2. The V gene's germline CDR1 is LGHDT and CDR2 YNNKEL (reference sequence). The junction had 10 bases not matched to a gene; V was cut back by 8 bases and J by 4 bases. This CDR3 is 16 amino acids long. The chain's CDR3 is CASRPTSGGWPDTQYF. The CDR3 bases are TGTGCCAGCCGCCCAACTAGCGGGGGGTGGCCAGATACGCAGTATTTT.

The rearrangement joins TRBV7-9 to TRBJ2-7; maybe TRBD1 (6 bases). V gave up 5 bases and J gave up 6 bases, with 11 bases separating them. CDR3 length equals 12 residues. In germline, CDR1 is SEHNR, CDR2 FQNEAQ (reference sequence). CDR3 in amino acids: CASSVQGSEQYF. The DNA of the CDR3 is TGTGCCAGCAGCGTACAGGGATCCGAGCAGTACTTC.

The genes are TRBV24-1 and TRBJ2-1; the D gene is possibly TRBD1 (5 bases). From germline, CDR1 is KGHDR and CDR2 SFDVKD. Trimming removed 0 bases from V and 3 bases from J, with 14 bases in between. This CDR3 has 17 residues. The CDR3 DNA reads as TGTGCCACCAGTGATTTGCAAAGGGCAGGGCACTACAATGAGCAGTTCTTC. Protein product: CATSDLQRAGHYNEQFF.